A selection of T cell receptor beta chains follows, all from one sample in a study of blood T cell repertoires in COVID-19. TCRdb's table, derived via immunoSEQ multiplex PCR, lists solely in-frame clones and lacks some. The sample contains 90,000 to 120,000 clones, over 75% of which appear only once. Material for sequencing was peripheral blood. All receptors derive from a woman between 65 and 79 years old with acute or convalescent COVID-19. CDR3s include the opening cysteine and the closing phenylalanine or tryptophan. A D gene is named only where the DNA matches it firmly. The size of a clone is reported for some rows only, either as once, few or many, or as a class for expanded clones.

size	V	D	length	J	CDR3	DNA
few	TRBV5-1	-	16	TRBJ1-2	CASSLSGPPLNYGYTF	TGCGCCAGCAGCCTGTCAGGTCCCCCCCTTAACTATGGCTACACCTTC
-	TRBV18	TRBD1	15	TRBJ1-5	CASSPGTDSNQPQHF	TGTGCCAGCTCACCAGGGACAGATAGCAATCAGCCCCAGCATTTT
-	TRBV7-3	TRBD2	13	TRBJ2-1	CASSFLAGNEQFF	TGTGCCAGCAGCTTCTTAGCGGGCAATGAGCAGTTCTTC
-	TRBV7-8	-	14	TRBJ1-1	CASSLVGGNTEAFF	TGTGCCAGCAGCTTAGTGGGGGGAAACACTGAAGCTTTCTTT
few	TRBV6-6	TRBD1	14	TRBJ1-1	CASSGPQGRTEAFF	TGTGCCAGCAGTGGACCACAGGGGAGGACTGAAGCTTTCTTT
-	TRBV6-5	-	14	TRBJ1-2	CASSSNWQSDGYTF	TGTGCCAGCAGTTCGAATTGGCAGAGCGATGGCTACACCTTC
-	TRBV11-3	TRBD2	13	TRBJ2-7	CASSPSGGVEQYF	TGTGCCAGCAGCCCTAGCGGGGGTGTCGAGCAGTACTTC
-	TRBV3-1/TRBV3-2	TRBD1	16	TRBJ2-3	CASSQEWDRRGDTQYF	TGTGCCAGCAGCCAAGAATGGGACAGACGGGGAGATACGCAGTATTTT
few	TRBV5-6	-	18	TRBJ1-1	CASSPPWGLIGMNTEAFF	TGTGCCAGCAGCCCACCATGGGGTTTAATCGGGATGAACACTGAAGCTTTCTTT
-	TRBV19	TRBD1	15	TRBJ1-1	CASSIFGTANTEAFF	TGTGCCAGTAGTATATTTGGGACAGCGAACACTGAAGCTTTCTTT
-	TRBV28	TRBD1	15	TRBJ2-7	CASSSGQGTTYEQYF	TGTGCCAGCAGTTCGGGACAGGGAACAACCTACGAGCAGTACTTC
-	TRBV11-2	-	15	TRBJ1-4	CASSPGRVNNEKLFF	TGTGCCAGCAGCCCCGGCAGGGTGAATAATGAAAAACTGTTTTTT
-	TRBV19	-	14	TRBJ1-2	CASSIVAGSYGYTF	TGTGCCAGTAGTATAGTGGCAGGTTCCTATGGCTACACCTTC